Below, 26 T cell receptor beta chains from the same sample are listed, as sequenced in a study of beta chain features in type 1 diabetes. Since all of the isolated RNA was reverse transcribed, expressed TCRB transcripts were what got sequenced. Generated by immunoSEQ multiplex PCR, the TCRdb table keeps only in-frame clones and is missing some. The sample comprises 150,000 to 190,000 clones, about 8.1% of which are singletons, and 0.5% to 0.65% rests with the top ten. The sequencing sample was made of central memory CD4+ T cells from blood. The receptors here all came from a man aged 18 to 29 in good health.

DNA for the CDR3: TGTGCCAGCAGCCTAACACTAGTAGATACGCAGTATTTT. Amino acid sequence: CASSLTLVDTQYF. This sequence joins TRBV6-5 and TRBJ2-3; D may be TRBD2 (5 bases). Looked up from germline, CDR1 is MNHEY and CDR2 is SVGAGI. V was trimmed by 6 bases and J by 5 bases, leaving 12 bases between them. The CDR3 extends over 13 amino acids.

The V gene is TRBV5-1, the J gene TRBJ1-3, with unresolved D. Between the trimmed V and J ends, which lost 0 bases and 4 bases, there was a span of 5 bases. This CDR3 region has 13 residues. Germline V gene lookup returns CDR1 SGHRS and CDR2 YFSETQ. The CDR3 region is CASSLAVGNTIYF. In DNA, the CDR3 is TGCGCCAGCAGCTTGGCCGTCGGAAACACCATATATTTT.

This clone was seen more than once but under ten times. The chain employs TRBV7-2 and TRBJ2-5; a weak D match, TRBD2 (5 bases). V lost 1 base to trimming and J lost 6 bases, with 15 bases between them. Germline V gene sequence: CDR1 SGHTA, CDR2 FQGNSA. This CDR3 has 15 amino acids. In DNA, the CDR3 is TGTGCCAGCAGCTTAGGGGTGGGAGTACAAAAGACCCAGTACTTC. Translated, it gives CASSLGVGVQKTQYF.

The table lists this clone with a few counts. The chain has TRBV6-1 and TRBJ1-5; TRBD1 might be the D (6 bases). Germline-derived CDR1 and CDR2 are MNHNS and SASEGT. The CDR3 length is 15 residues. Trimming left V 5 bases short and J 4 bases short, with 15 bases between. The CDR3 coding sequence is TGTGCCAGCAGTTCTTACAGGGATCGTAATCAGCCCCAGCATTTT. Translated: CASSSYRDRNQPQHF.

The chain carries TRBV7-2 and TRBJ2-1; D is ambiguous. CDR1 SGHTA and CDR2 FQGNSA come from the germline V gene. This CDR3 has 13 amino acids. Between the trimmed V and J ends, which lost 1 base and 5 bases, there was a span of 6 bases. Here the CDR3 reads CASSLDTNNEQFF. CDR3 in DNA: TGTGCCAGCAGCTTAGACACCAACAATGAGCAGTTCTTC.

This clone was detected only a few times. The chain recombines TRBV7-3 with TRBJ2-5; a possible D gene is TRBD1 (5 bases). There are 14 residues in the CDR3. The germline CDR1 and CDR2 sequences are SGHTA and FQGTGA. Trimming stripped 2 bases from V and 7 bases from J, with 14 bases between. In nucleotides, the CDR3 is TGTGCCAGCAGCTTAGAGCAGGGCGGCGTGACCCAGTACTTC. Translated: CASSLEQGGVTQYF.

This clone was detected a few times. The CDR3 DNA reads as TGTGCCAGCAGCCAGGGGGGCGACACCGGGGAGCTGTTTTTT. Translated: CASSQGGDTGELFF. The genes are TRBV9 and TRBJ2-2; tentative D call: TRBD1 (7 bases). CDR1 SGDLS and CDR2 YYNGEE come from the germline V gene. Deletions cut 4 bases from V and 3 bases from J, with 10 bases between. CDR3 length equals 14 residues. Variable domain in full (rest from reference TRBV9 and TRBJ2-2): DSGVTQTPKHLITATGQRVTLRCSPRSGDLSVYWYQQSLDQGLQFLIQYYNGEERAKGNILERFSAQQFPDLHSELNLSSLELGDSALYFCASSQGGDTGELFFGEGSRLTVL.

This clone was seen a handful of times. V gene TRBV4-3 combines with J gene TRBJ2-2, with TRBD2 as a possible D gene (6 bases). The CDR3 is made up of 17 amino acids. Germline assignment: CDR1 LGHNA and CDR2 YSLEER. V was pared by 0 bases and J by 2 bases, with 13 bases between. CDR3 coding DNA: TGCGCCAGCAGCCAAGATTCAGCGCGGGGAAACACCGGGGAGCTGTTTTTT. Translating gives CASSQDSARGNTGELFF.

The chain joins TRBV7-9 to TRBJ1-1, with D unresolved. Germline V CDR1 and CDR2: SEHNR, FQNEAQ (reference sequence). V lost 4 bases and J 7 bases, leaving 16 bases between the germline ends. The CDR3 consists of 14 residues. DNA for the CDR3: TGTGCCAGCAGCTCGCCGAGGAGGAATATTGAAGCTTTCTTT. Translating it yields CASSSPRRNIEAFF.

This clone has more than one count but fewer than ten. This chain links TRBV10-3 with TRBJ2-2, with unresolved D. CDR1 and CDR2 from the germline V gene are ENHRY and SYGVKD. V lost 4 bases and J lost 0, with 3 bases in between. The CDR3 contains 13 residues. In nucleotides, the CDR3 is TGTGCCATCAGTGTCGCGAACACCGGGGAGCTGTTTTTT. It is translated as CAISVANTGELFF.

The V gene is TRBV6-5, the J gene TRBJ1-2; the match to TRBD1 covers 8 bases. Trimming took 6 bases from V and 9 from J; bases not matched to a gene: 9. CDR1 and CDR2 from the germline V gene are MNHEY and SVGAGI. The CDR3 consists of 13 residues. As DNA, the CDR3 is TGTGCCAGCAGCTTAGGACAGGGCGTGCGCTACACCTTC. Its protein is CASSLGQGVRYTF.

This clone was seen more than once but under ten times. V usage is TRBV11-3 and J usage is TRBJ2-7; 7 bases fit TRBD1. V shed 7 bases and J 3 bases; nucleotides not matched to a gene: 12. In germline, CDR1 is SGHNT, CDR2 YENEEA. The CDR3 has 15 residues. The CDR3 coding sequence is TGTGCCAGCACCCTCATGACAGGGTCCCACTACGAGCAGTACTTC. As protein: CASTLMTGSHYEQYF.

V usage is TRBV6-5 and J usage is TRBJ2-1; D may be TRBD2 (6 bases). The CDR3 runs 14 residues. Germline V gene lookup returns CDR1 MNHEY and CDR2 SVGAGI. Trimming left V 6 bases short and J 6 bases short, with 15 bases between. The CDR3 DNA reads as TGTGCCAGCAGCCCCGGGACTCAAAGCAATGAGCAGTTCTTC. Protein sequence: CASSPGTQSNEQFF.

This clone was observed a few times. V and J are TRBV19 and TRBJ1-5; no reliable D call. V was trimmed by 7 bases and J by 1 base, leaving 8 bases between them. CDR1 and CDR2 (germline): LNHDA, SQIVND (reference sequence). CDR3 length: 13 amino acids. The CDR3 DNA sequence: TGTGCCAGTAAACCCCAGAGCAATCAGCCCCAGCATTTT. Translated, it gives CASKPQSNQPQHF.

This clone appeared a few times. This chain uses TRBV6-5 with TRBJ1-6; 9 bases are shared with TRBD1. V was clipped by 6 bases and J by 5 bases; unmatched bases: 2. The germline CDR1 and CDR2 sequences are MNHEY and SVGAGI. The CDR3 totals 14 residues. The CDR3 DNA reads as TGTGCCAGCAGGGGGGACAGGGATAATTCACCCCTCCACTTT. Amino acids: CASRGDRDNSPLHF.

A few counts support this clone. CDR3 in DNA: TGTGCCAGCAGCTTAATCGGGACAGACCAAGAGACCCAGTACTTC. Its protein product is CASSLIGTDQETQYF. J is TRBJ2-5 and V is TRBV7-2; 7 nucleotides line up with TRBD1. CDR1 SGHTA and CDR2 FQGNSA come from the germline V gene. The trim removed 2 bases at V and 0 bases at J, leaving 3 bases unmatched. This CDR3 is built from 15 residues.

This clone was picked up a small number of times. Here the CDR3 reads CASSTGSYEQYF. CDR3 coding DNA: TGTGCCAGCAGTACAGGGTCCTACGAGCAGTACTTC. This rearrangement joins TRBV6-5 to TRBJ2-7; possibly TRBD1 for D (6 bases). Germline loops: CDR1 MNHEY, CDR2 SVGAGI. CDR3 length: 12 residues. Trimming took 5 bases from V and 1 from J, leaving 6 bases between them.

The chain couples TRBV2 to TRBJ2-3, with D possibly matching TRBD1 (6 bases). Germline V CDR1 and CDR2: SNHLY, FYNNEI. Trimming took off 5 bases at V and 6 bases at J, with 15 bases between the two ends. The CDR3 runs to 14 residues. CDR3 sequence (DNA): TGTGCCAGCAGTCAGGGGACGACGGGGGATACGCAGTATTTT. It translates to CASSQGTTGDTQYF.

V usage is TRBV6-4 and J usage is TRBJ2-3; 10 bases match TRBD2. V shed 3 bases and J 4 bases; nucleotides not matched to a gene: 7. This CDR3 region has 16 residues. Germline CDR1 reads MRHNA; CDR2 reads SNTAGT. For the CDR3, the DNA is TGTGCCAGCAGTGAGAATAGCGGGAGGCATGCAGATACGCAGTATTTT. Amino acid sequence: CASSENSGRHADTQYF.

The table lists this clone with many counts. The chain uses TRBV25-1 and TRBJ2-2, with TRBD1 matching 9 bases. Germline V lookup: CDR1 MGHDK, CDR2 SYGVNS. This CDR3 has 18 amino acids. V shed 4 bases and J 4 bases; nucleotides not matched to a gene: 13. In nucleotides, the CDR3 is TGTGCCAGCAGTGGTCCGGGACAGGGATATCGCGGCACCGGGGAGCTGTTTTTT. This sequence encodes CASSGPGQGYRGTGELFF.

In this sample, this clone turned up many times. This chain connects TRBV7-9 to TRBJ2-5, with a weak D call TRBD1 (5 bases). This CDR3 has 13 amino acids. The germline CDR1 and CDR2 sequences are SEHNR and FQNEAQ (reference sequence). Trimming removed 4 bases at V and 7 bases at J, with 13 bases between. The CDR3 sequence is CASSSRESATQYF. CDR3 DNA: TGTGCCAGCAGCTCCAGGGAATCCGCGACCCAGTACTTC.

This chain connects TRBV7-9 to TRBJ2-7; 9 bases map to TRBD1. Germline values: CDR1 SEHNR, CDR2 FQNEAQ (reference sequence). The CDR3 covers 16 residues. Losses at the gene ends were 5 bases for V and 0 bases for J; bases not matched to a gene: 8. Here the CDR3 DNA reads TGTGCCAGCAGCATAACCGGGACAGGGATCTCCTACGAGCAGTACTTC. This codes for CASSITGTGISYEQYF.

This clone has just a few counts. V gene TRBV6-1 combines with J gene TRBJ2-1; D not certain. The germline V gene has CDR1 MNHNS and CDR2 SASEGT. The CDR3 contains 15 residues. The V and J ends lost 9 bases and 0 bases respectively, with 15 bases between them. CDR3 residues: CARSHRISSYNEQFF. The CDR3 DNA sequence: TGTGCCAGATCCCACAGAATTAGCTCCTACAATGAGCAGTTCTTC.

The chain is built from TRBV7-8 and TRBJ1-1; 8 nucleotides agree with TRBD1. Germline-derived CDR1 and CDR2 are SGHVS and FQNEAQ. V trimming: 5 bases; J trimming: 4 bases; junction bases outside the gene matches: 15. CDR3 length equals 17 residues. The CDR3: CASSASWDRIVGTEAFF. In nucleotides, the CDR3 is TGTGCCAGCAGCGCTTCATGGGACAGGATCGTAGGCACTGAAGCTTTCTTT. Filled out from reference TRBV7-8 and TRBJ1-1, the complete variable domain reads GAGVSQSPRYKVAKRGQDVALRCDPISGHVSLFWYQQALGQGPEFLTYFQNEAQLDKSGLPSDRFFAERPEGSVSTLKIQRTQQEDSAVYLCASSASWDRIVGTEAFFGQGTRLTVV.

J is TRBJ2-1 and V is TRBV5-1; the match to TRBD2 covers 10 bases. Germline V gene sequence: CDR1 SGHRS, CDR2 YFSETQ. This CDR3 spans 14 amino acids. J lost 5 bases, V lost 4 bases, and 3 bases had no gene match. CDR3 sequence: CASSRTSGNNEQFF. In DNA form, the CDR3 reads TGCGCCAGCAGCAGGACTAGCGGCAACAATGAGCAGTTCTTC.

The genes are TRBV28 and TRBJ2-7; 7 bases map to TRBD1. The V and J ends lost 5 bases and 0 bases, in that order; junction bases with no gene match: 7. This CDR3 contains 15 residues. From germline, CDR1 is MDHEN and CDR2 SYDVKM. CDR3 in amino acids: CASSPSNRGSYEQYF. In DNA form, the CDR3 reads TGTGCCAGCAGTCCCTCGAACAGGGGCTCCTACGAGCAGTACTTC.